The sequence of this T cell receptor (beta chain) was determined in a study of liver allograft versus peripheral blood T cells. Study context: The study compared liver allograft T cell receptor repertoires against peripheral blood repertoires of liver transplant recipients.

TCRdb recomputed calls from the reads with MiXCR, one row per CDR3 protein. The table lists approximately 15,000 distinct CDR3 sequences, roughly 20% of them singletons. The CDR3 sequence is 12 residues long. Trimming removed 5 bases at V and 3 bases at J, with 7 bases between. The germline V gene has CDR1 LNHDA and CDR2 SQIVND (reference sequence). This clonotype was seen at least ten times. This receptor was taken from a human patient who had a liver transplant. Some T cells may arise from the graft donor. The chain uses TRBV19 and TRBJ1-2; no clear D gene. The CDR3 protein is CASSPRDYGYTF. As DNA, the CDR3 is TGTGCCAGTAGTCCCCGGGACTATGGCTACACCTTC.